This TCR beta chain was found in a study of CD8 T cells in Susac syndrome (dated 2019 in TCRdb). At the level of the whole study: Whether CD8+ T cell activation and differentiation in Susac syndrome was antigen driven was tested using repertoire sequencing. The clonality of the CD8+ T cell repertoire was compared across more than 9 healthy donors, roughly 14 Susac syndrome patients and under 18 multiple sclerosis patients. General findings and caveats noted by the study authors: The number of individuals in the TCR sequencing and HLA analysis was acknowledged as relatively small.

High-throughput TCR beta sequencing profiled peripheral blood CD8+ and CD4+ T cells from healthy donors, Susac syndrome patients and multiple sclerosis patients. The multiple sclerosis controls were treatment-naive patients whose relapsing-remitting disease, either stable or active, fulfilled the revised McDonald criteria. Bulk CD8+ and CD4+ T cells were purified by magnetic negative isolation, whereas CD8+ TEMRA cells were enriched by FACS. Blood was drawn into EDTA tubes, processed within 24 hours, and PBMCs were isolated by density gradient centrifugation. PBMCs intended for TCR sequencing were frozen in liquid nitrogen and were later thawed in a 37 degrees C water bath. The sorted or isolated CD4+, CD8+ and CD8+ TEMRA cells reached a purity of at least 90%. On this clonotype itself: There is no known antigen for this receptor. Base-call qualities are not available, and no considerably larger clone is one nucleotide away.

RNA was extracted using the RNeasy kit, and about 0.45 to 1 ug of the RNA was reverse transcribed with random hexamers. TCR beta CDR3 regions were amplified with the immunoSEQ multiplex PCR assay covering 54 Vbeta and 13 Jbeta segments. Bias from PCR amplification was corrected by using a synthetic template baseline for primer optimization and for computational correction. The paper's data handling went like this. Only productive sequences were kept, with reads annotated to V, D and J genes according to IMGT and analyzed in immunoSEQ Analyzer. Clonality was computed as one minus Shannon entropy normalized by log2 of the number of productive unique sequences. For each patient and control, public and private clones were evaluated among the 100 most prevalent clones. Susac-specific clones were defined as absent from healthy and MS cohorts, around 1,000 published viral clones and other ImmuneACCESS disease sequences. TCRdb trimmed public reads at Q25 via fastp, called clones via MiXCR and kept in-frame beta chains. Identical CDR3 proteins give one entry, which carries the most common genes and DNA. The V and J calls and clone size come from TCRdb's table, not from the authors' own analysis. For this sample there are approximately 280,000 distinct CDR3 sequences; approximately 84% appear just once. Approximately 0.11% of the sample is held by the ten biggest clonotypes.

The CDR3 spans 13 residues, from the cysteine through the phenylalanine. Kept here is only the CDR3 DNA, which spans 39 bases and is read in frame from base 1. The trim is 6 bases for V and 5 bases for J, with a gap of 10 bases between the germline ends. CDR1 and CDR2, per the germline V gene (reference sequence), are MNHEY and SMNVEV. Recombination joined TRBV27 with TRBJ2-2; D gene: possibly TRBD1, on 6 matching bases. The TCR comes from a human donor with multiple sclerosis. The sequenced sample consisted of CD8+ T cells from PBMCs. The DNA reads as follows: TGTGCCAGCAGATTAACAGGGACCGGGGAGCTGTTTTTT. The encoded protein is CASRLTGTGELFF.